This T cell receptor beta chain came from a study of blood T cell repertoires in COVID-19. The CDR3 consists of 15 residues. The V end was cut by 5 bases, the J end by 4 bases, with 18 bases between. CDR1 SEHNR and CDR2 FQNEAQ come from the germline V gene (reference sequence). TCRdb keeps only in-frame clones here, not all; method: immunoSEQ multiplex PCR. The table records about 140,000 clones, around 81% of them present only once. The TCR sequence derives from a woman aged 55-69 years with acute or convalescent COVID-19. The chain employs TRBV7-9 and TRBJ2-7, with D possibly TRBD2 on 5 matching bases. Input material: peripheral blood. Written as DNA, the CDR3 is TGTGCCAGCAGCCCAACAACGGGATCCTCGTACGAGCAGTACTTC. It codes for CASSPTTGSSYEQYF.